This TCR beta chain was identified in a study of blood T cell repertoires in COVID-19. As for the study in general: The United States, Italy and Spain supplied acute and convalescent COVID-19 samples. T cells, B-cell-depleted T cells, or PBMCs provided the cDNA or gDNA that served as material.

Self-reported history from a screening survey and questionnaire set each donor's cohort. V was pared by 4 bases and J by 4 bases, with 11 bases of the junction left unmatched. Germline V CDR1 and CDR2: SGHRS, YFSETQ. The CDR3 has 16 amino acids. Authors' methods: Nucleated cell counts were estimated from reference gene primer amplification. Profiling relied on immunoSEQ multiplex PCR, and the TCRdb table lists in-frame clones only, not all of them. From that table come the V and J calls and clone size; the DNA was used to work out D and trimming. The profile shows some 300,000 clones, just over 85% of them singletons.

This chain uses TRBV5-1 with TRBJ2-5; TRBD1 matches at 9 bases. The sequencing sample was made of PBMCs or T cells enriched from blood (not recorded which). The clonotype was recovered from a young man who had recovered from COVID-19. The CDR3 loop is CASSRAGTGFTETQYF. The CDR3 coding sequence is TGCGCCAGCAGCCGAGCCGGGACAGGGTTCACAGAGACCCAGTACTTC.